Listed here are 28 T cell receptor beta chains from one sample, sequenced in a study of blood T cells in healthy people across ages. A second about 7 to 12 cycle PCR used barcoded and J-beta primers. Via MiXCR, TCRdb re-called the 5' RACE reads, giving one row per CDR3 protein. The table shows around 1.5 million distinct CDR3 sequences, with 42% occurring only once. Sequencing was performed on blood. All receptors derive from a woman under 30 in good health.

V and J are TRBV6-1 and TRBJ2-6; D not certain. CDR1 and CDR2 (germline): MNHNS, SASEGT. This CDR3 has 14 residues. Trimming left V 1 base short and J 4 bases short, with 5 bases between. The DNA for the CDR3 is TGTGCCAGCAGTGAAGAAGAGGGGGCCAACGTCCTGACTTTC. This sequence encodes CASSEEEGANVLTF.

This sequence joins TRBV29-1 and TRBJ1-3; D gene unclear. The CDR3 sequence is 13 residues long. Germline assignment: CDR1 SQVTM and CDR2 ANQGSEA. Trimming left V 7 bases short and J 0 bases short, with 10 bases between. The CDR3 sequence is CSATPDSGNTIYF. The CDR3 bases are TGCAGCGCAACTCCCGACTCTGGAAACACCATATATTTT.

The chain joins TRBV24-1 to TRBJ2-3; D gene ambiguous. The V gene lost 5 bases and the J gene lost 8 bases, with 16 bases spanning the gap. Germline V gene data show CDR1 as KGHDR and CDR2 as SFDVKD. The CDR3 spans 14 residues. The CDR3 nucleotides are TGTGCCACCAGTGCGGCAGGCGAACTCGGTACGCAGTATTTT. The encoded protein is CATSAAGELGTQYF.

The rearrangement links TRBV6-5 to TRBJ1-6, with D perhaps TRBD1 (6 bases). V was trimmed by 2 bases and J by 5 bases, leaving 25 bases between them. The CDR3 is made up of 20 amino acids. CDR1 is MNHEY and CDR2 is SVGAGI in the germline V gene. CDR3 sequence: CASSYRWTAKNSGDNSPLHF. The CDR3 nucleotides read TGTGCCAGCAGTTACCGGTGGACAGCCAAGAACTCGGGTGATAATTCACCCCTCCACTTT.

This clonotype was seen a handful of times. This chain connects TRBV3-1 to TRBJ2-7; 9 bases agree with TRBD2. The CDR3 contains 17 residues. CDR1 is LGHDT, CDR2 YNNKEL, per germline (reference sequence). V dropped 1 base and J dropped 3; count of bases not matched to a gene: 10. The CDR3 DNA follows: TGTGCCAGCAGCCAAGGATGGCTAGCGGGGACCATCTACGAGCAGTACTTC. It is translated as CASSQGWLAGTIYEQYF.

The chain employs TRBV9 and TRBJ2-3, with 8 bases lining up with TRBD2. Germline V gives CDR1 SGDLS, CDR2 YYNGEE. This CDR3 is built from 16 residues. V gave up 4 bases and J gave up 2 bases; unmatched junction bases: 9. CDR3 in DNA: TGTGCCAGCAGCCCCCCCCCAGCGGGGGCCACAGATACGCAGTATTTT. Protein product: CASSPPPAGATDTQYF.

This CDR3 reads CASSTQGNNQPQHF. The CDR3 region has the DNA TGTGCCAGCTCAACACAGGGGAACAATCAGCCCCAGCATTTT. The chain links TRBV18 to TRBJ1-5; 7 bases match TRBD1. V trimming: 5 bases; J trimming: 3 bases; junction bases outside the gene matches: 4. The CDR3 contains 14 residues. Germline V CDR1 and CDR2: KGHSH, LQKENI.

This chain connects TRBV20-1 to TRBJ2-7; a possible D gene is TRBD1 (5 bases). The CDR3 totals 14 residues. V lost 5 bases and J 7 bases, leaving 21 bases between the germline ends. Germline loops: CDR1 DFQATT, CDR2 SNEGSKA (reference sequence). As DNA, the CDR3 is TGCAGTGCTCCCCTCCGGCAGGGCTACAATGAGCAGTACTTC. Protein sequence: CSAPLRQGYNEQYF.

This clonotype was counted only a few times. The chain joins TRBV7-7 to TRBJ2-1; possibly TRBD1 for D (6 bases). V was clipped by 1 base and J by 2 bases, with 12 bases between them. Germline CDR1 reads SSHAT; CDR2 reads FNYEAQ (reference sequence). The CDR3 is made up of 16 amino acids. The DNA of the CDR3 is TGTGCCAGCAGCTTAGACCCGCAGGGGCCCTACAATGAGCAGTTCTTC. Protein: CASSLDPQGPYNEQFF. The variable domain in full, completed from reference TRBV7-7 and TRBJ2-1, reads GAGVSQSPRYKVTKRGQDVTLRCDPISSHATLYWYQQALGQGPEFLTYFNYEAQPDKSGLPSDRFSAERPEGSISTLTIQRTEQRDSAMYRCASSLDPQGPYNEQFFGPGTRLTVL.

In regard to this clonotype: The junction departs from germline at one end; a sequencing error may be responsible. V gene TRBV6-1 combines with J gene TRBJ2-6; a weak D match, TRBD1 (5 bases). Germline CDR1 reads MNHNS; CDR2 reads SASEGT. This CDR3 contains 15 residues. The CDR3 nucleotides are TGTGCCAGTAACGGACGGAGCTCTGGGGCCGACGTCCTGACTTTC. This encodes CASNGRSSGADVLTF.

The CDR3, as DNA: TGTGCCAGCAGCCCTCTCCTCTGGACTAGCGGGAGAAGCACAGATACGCAGTATTTT. This gives the protein CASSPLLWTSGRSTDTQYF. The chain is built from TRBV6-1 and TRBJ2-3; 13 bases are shared with TRBD2. V shed 6 bases, J shed 0 bases, and the junction held 12 bases outside the gene matches. Germline CDR1 and CDR2: MNHNS and SASEGT. The CDR3 runs to 19 residues.

The rearrangement uses TRBV27 and TRBJ1-2, with 10 bases identical to TRBD1. Germline-derived CDR1 and CDR2 are MNHEY and SMNVEV (reference sequence). This CDR3 region has 15 residues. J was trimmed by 1 base and V by 7 bases; bases with no gene match: 6. CDR3 protein: CASKPGQGFNYGYTF. The CDR3 nucleotides are TGTGCCAGCAAGCCGGGACAGGGGTTTAACTATGGCTACACCTTC.

The chain links TRBV6-6 to TRBJ1-1; the match to TRBD1 covers 8 bases. CDR3 length: 13 residues. Germline CDR1 is MNHNY and CDR2 is SVGAGI (reference sequence). V shed 6 bases, J shed 5 bases, and the junction held 5 bases outside the gene matches. The CDR3 here is CASRDREWTEAFF. The CDR3 nucleotides are TGTGCCAGCAGGGACAGGGAGTGGACTGAAGCTTTCTTT.

The chain joins TRBV6-5 to TRBJ2-1; 14 bases are shared with TRBD2. Losses at the gene ends were 0 bases for V and 8 bases for J; bases not matched to a gene: 6. The CDR3 totals 17 residues. Germline V gene lookup returns CDR1 MNHEY and CDR2 SVGAGI. DNA of the CDR3: TGTGCCAGCAGTTACTCGACTAGCGGGAGGGCCTTGTATGAGCAGTTCTTC. Protein sequence: CASSYSTSGRALYEQFF.

The rearrangement links TRBV7-9 to TRBJ2-7; tentatively, D is TRBD2 (6 bases). Germline values: CDR1 SEHNR, CDR2 FQNEAQ (reference sequence). This CDR3 spans 14 amino acids. Trimming cost V 0 bases and J 6 bases, with 12 bases left between them. This CDR3 is CASSLAGGVIEQYF. In DNA, the CDR3 is TGTGCCAGCAGCTTAGCCGGCGGGGTGATCGAGCAGTACTTC.

The chain recombines TRBV28 with TRBJ1-6, with D possibly TRBD1 on 6 matching bases. The CDR3 consists of 14 residues. V shed 0 bases and J shed 7 bases, with 7 bases lying between them. Germline CDR1 and CDR2: MDHEN and SYDVKM. The CDR3 here is CASSLWQGNSPLHF. CDR3 sequence (DNA): TGTGCCAGCAGTTTATGGCAGGGGAATTCACCCCTCCACTTT.

In its sample, this clonotype was seen a few times. The chain couples TRBV5-5 to TRBJ1-2; D possibly corresponds to TRBD1 (6 bases). This CDR3 is 15 amino acids long. V lost 3 bases and J 4 bases, leaving 16 bases between the germline ends. Per germline, CDR1 SGHKS and CDR2 YYEKEE (reference sequence). The CDR3: CASSSSVQGIYGYTF. CDR3 bases: TGTGCCAGCAGCTCCTCGGTACAGGGAATCTATGGCTACACCTTC.

This chain uses TRBV6-6 with TRBJ2-3, with 8 bases that match TRBD1. The CDR3 runs 15 residues. The J segment lost 6 bases and the V segment lost 4 bases, leaving 9 bases of the junction unmatched. The germline V gene encodes CDR1 MNHNY and CDR2 SVGAGI (reference sequence). CDR3 sequence reads: CASSFAGGYGDTQYF. CDR3 in DNA: TGTGCCAGCAGTTTTGCAGGGGGCTATGGTGATACGCAGTATTTT.

The V call is TRBV7-3, the J call TRBJ1-1; tentative D call: TRBD1 (5 bases). Trimming took off 5 bases at V and 1 base at J, with 11 bases between the two ends. The CDR3 runs 14 residues. Germline V gene data show CDR1 as SGHTA and CDR2 as FQGTGA. The CDR3 DNA is TGTGCCAGCAGCAGACTGGGGGGGAACACTGAAGCTTTCTTT. Protein: CASSRLGGNTEAFF.

There are a few counts of this clonotype. The chain joins TRBV6-5 to TRBJ2-7; D is ambiguous. The CDR3 is 15 residues long. V lost 6 bases and J 0 bases, leaving 15 bases between the germline ends. CDR1 is MNHEY, CDR2 SVGAGI, per germline. The CDR3 nucleotides read TGTGCCAGCAGCTCTTGGCGGCAGAGCTCCTACGAGCAGTACTTC. Amino acids: CASSSWRQSSYEQYF.

This chain joins TRBV11-3 and TRBJ2-5; D possibly matches TRBD1 or TRBD2 (5 bases each). V was cut by 3 bases and J by 11 bases, with 19 bases left in between. This CDR3 is 14 amino acids long. The germline V gene encodes CDR1 SGHNT and CDR2 YENEEA. This chain's CDR3 is CASSLGGGISEQYF. CDR3 nucleotide sequence: TGTGCCAGCAGCTTGGGTGGGGGAATTAGTGAGCAGTACTTC.

This clonotype has only a few counts. The rearrangement joins TRBV2 to TRBJ2-3; 8 bases map to TRBD2. Germline lookup yields CDR1 SNHLY and CDR2 FYNNEI. V lost 2 bases to trimming and J lost 2 bases; unmatched junction nucleotides: 6. The CDR3 contains 16 residues. The CDR3 region is CASSESLAGDTDTQYF. Here the CDR3 DNA reads TGTGCCAGCAGTGAAAGCCTAGCGGGTGACACAGATACGCAGTATTTT.

V usage is TRBV16 and J usage is TRBJ2-5; D is uncertain. The tail of the sequence fits TRBJ2-7 better, so the J call may be wrong. The CDR3 extends over 15 amino acids. The germline V gene encodes CDR1 KGHSY and CDR2 FQNENV. CDR3: CASSQGTKSSYEQYF. The CDR3 coding sequence is TGTGCCAGCAGCCAAGGTACAAAGAGCTCCTACGAGCAGTACTTC.

The chain has TRBV11-2 and TRBJ2-3, with 9 bases fitting TRBD2. This CDR3 has 16 amino acids. J gave up 2 bases and V 4 bases, and 7 bases lay outside the gene matches. CDR1 and CDR2 (germline): SGHAT, FQNNGV. The CDR3 coding sequence is TGTGCCAGCAGCTCGAGACTAGCGGAAATCACAGATACGCAGTATTTT. Translating gives CASSSRLAEITDTQYF.

The rearrangement joins TRBV4-3 to TRBJ1-2; D ambiguous. CDR3 length: 14 amino acids. Germline V lookup: CDR1 LGHNA, CDR2 YSLEER. Trimming took 0 bases from V and 8 from J, leaving 13 bases between them. In nucleotides, the CDR3 is TGCGCCAGCAGCCAAGAAACGAGGGAAGGAGGCTACACCTTC. It is translated as CASSQETREGGYTF.

Details on this clonotype: At one end, the junction sequence differs from germline, possibly due to a read error. V is TRBV5-1 and J is TRBJ1-2, with 7 bases matching TRBD1. CDR1 is SGHRS and CDR2 is YFSETQ in the germline V gene. This CDR3 has 15 amino acids. Here the CDR3 reads CASSLAGQSLYGHTF. Here the CDR3 DNA reads TGCGCCAGCAGCTTGGCGGGACAGTCCCTCTATGGCCACACCTTC.

The V call is TRBV10-3, the J call TRBJ2-7; no clear D gene. There are 15 residues in the CDR3. V gave up 0 bases and J gave up 1 base, with 10 bases separating them. Germline V gene data show CDR1 as ENHRY and CDR2 as SYGVKD. The CDR3 loop reads CAISESVVGSYEQYF. The CDR3 bases are TGTGCCATCAGTGAGTCGGTAGTCGGGTCCTACGAGCAGTACTTC.

The gene calls are TRBV2 and TRBJ2-7; 8 positions agree with TRBD2. Germline CDR1 reads SNHLY; CDR2 reads FYNNEI. The trim removed 11 bases at V and 3 bases at J, leaving 24 bases unmatched. The CDR3 length is 18 residues. CDR3 residues: CAAQGVEAGVELDYEQYF. CDR3 nucleotides: TGTGCCGCCCAGGGAGTGGAAGCGGGAGTCGAACTTGACTACGAGCAGTACTTC. Full variable domain (missing parts from reference TRBV2 and TRBJ2-7): EPEVTQTPSHQVTQMGQEVILRCVPISNHLYFYWYRQILGQKVEFLVSFYNNEISEKSEIFDDQFSVERPDGSNFTLKIRSTKLEDSAMYFCAAQGVEAGVELDYEQYFGPGTRLTVT.